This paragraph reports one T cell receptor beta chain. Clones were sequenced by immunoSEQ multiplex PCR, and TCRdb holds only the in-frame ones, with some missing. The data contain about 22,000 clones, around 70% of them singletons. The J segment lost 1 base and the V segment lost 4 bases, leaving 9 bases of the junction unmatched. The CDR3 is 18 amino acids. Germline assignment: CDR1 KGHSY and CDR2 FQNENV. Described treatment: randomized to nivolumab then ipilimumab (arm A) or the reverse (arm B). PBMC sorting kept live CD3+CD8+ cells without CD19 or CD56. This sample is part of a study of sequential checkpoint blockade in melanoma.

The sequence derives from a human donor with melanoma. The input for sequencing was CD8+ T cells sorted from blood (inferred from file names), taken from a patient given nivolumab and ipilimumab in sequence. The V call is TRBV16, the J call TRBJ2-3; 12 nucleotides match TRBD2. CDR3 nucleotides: TGTGCCAGCAGCCTCGTGGCTAGCGGGGGGGCCGGCACAGATACGCAGTATTTT. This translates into CASSLVASGGAGTDTQYF. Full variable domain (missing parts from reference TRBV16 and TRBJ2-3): GEEVAQTPKHLVRGEGQKAKLYCAPIKGHSYVFWYQQVLKNEFKFLISFQNENVFDETGMPKERFSAKCLPNSPCSLEIQATKLEDSAVYFCASSLVASGGAGTDTQYFGPGTRLTVL.